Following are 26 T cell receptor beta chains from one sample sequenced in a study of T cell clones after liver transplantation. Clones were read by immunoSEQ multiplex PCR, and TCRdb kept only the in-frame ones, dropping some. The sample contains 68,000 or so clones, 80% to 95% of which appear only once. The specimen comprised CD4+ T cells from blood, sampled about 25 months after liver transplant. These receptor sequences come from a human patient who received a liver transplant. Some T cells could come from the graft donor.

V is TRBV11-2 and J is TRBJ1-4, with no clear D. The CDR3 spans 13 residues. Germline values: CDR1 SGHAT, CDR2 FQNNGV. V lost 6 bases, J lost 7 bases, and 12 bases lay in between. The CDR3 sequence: CASSGASGEKLFF. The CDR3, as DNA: TGTGCCAGCAGTGGAGCTTCAGGTGAAAAACTGTTTTTT.

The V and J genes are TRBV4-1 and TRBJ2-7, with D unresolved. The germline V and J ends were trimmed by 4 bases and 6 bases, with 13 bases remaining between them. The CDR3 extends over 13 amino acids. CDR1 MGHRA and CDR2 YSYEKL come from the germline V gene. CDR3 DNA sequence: TGCGCCAGCAGCCTCGGTCAGAGGTTCGAGCAGTACTTC. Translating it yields CASSLGQRFEQYF.

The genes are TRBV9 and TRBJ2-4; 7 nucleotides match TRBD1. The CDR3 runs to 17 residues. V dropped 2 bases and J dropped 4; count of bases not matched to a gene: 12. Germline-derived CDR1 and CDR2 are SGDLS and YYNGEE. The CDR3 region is CASSVGSGADRKNIQYF. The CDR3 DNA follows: TGTGCCAGCAGCGTCGGCTCAGGAGCGGACAGGAAAAACATTCAGTACTTC.

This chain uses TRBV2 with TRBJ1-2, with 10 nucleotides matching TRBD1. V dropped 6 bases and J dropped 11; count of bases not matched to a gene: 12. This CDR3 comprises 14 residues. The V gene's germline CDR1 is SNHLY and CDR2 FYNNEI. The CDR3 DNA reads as TGTGCCAGCAGAGACAAGACAGGGGGCCCAGTTTACACCTTC. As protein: CASRDKTGGPVYTF.

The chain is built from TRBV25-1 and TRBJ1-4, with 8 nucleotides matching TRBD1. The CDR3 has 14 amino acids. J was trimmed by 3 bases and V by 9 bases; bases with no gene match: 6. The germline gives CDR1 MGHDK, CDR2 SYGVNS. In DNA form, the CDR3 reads TGTGCCAGTCAACAGGGGGTATCTAATGAAAAACTGTTTTTT. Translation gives CASQQGVSNEKLFF.

Here the CDR3 DNA reads TGTGCCAGCAGCCACTCTGGCACAGATACGCAGTATTTT. Its translation: CASSHSGTDTQYF. The chain has TRBV9 and TRBJ2-3; no definite D call. V lost 4 bases and J lost 1, with 7 bases in between. The CDR3 length is 13 residues. Per the germline V gene, CDR1 is SGDLS and CDR2 is YYNGEE.

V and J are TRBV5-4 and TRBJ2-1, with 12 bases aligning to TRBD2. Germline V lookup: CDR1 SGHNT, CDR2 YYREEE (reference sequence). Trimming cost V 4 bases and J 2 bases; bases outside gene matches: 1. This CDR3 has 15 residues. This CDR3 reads CASSLAGGAYNEQFF. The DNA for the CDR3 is TGTGCCAGCAGCCTAGCGGGAGGGGCCTACAATGAGCAGTTCTTC.

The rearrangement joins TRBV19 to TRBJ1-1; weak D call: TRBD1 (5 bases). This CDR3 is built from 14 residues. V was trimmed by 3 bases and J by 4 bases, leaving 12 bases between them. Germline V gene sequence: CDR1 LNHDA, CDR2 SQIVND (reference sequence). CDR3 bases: TGTGCCAGTAGTATGGTTTCCAGGGTCACTGAAGCTTTCTTT. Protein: CASSMVSRVTEAFF.

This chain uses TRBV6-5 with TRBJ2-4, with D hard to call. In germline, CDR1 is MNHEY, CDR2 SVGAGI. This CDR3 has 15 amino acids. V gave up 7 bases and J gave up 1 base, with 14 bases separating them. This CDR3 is CASTLGGIAKNIQYF. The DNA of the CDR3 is TGTGCCAGCACGCTAGGTGGGATCGCCAAAAACATTCAGTACTTC.

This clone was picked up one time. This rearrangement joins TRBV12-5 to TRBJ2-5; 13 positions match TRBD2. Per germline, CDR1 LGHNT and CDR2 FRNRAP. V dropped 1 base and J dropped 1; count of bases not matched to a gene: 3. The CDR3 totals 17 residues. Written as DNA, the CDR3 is TGTGCTAGTGGTTTGGGAGGGACTAGCGGGACCCAAGAGACCCAGTACTTC. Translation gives CASGLGGTSGTQETQYF.

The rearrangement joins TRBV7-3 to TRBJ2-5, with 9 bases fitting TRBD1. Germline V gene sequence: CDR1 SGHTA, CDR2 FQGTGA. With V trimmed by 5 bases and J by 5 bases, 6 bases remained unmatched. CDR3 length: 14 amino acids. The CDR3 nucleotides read TGTGCCAGCAGCACCGGGACAGGGAGCGAGACCCAGTACTTC. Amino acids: CASSTGTGSETQYF.

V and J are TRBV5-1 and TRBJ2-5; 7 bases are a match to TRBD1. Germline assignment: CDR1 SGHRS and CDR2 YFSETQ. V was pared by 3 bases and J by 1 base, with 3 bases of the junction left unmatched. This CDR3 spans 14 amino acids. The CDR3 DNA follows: TGCGCCAGCAGCTACGCAGGGGGCCAAGAGACCCAGTACTTC. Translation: CASSYAGGQETQYF.

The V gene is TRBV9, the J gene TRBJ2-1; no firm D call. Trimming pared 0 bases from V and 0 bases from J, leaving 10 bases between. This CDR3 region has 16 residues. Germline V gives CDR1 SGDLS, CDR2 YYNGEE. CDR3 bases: TGTGCCAGCAGCGTAGTTGGCGGAAGCTCCTACAATGAGCAGTTCTTC. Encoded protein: CASSVVGGSSYNEQFF.

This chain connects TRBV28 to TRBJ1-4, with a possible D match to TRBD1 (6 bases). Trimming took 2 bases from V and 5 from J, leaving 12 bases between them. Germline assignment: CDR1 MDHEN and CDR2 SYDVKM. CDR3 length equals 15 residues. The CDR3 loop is CASSLGGLTNEKLFF. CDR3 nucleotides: TGTGCCAGCAGTTTAGGGGGCCTTACAAATGAAAAACTGTTTTTT.

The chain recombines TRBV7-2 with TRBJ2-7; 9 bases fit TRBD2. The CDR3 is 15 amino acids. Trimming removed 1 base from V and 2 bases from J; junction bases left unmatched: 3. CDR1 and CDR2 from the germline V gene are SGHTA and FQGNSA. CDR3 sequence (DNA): TGTGCCAGCAGCTTAGGACTAGCGGTTACCTACGAGCAGTACTTC. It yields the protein CASSLGLAVTYEQYF. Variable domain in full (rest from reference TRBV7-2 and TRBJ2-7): GAGVSQSPSNKVTEKGKDVELRCDPISGHTALYWYRQSLGQGLEFLIYFQGNSAPDKSGLPSDRFSAERTGGSVSTLTIQRTQQEDSAVYLCASSLGLAVTYEQYFGPGTRLTVT.

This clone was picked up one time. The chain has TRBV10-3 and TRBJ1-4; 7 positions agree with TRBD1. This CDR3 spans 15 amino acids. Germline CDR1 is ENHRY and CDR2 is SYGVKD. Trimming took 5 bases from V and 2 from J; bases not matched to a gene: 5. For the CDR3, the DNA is TGTGCCATCAGTCCCGGGACAGCTACTAATGAAAAACTGTTTTTT. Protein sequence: CAISPGTATNEKLFF.

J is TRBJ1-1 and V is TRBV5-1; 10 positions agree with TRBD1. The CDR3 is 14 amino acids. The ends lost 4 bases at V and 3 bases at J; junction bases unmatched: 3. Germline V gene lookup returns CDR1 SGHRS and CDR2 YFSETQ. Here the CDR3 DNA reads TGCGCCAGCAGCAGGGGACAGGGGTACACTGAAGCTTTCTTT. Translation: CASSRGQGYTEAFF.

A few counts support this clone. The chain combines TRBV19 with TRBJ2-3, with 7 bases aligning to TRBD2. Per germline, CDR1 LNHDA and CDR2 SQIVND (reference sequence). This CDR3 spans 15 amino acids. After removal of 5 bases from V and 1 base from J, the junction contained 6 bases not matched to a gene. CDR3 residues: CASSHGAGGTDTQYF. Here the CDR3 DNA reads TGTGCCAGTAGTCATGGGGCGGGAGGCACAGATACGCAGTATTTT.

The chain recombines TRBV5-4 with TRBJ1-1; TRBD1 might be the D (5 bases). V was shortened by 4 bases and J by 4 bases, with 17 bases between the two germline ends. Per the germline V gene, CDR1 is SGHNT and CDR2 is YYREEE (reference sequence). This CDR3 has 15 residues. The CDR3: CASSGGPLLPTEAFF. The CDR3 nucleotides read TGTGCCAGCAGCGGGGGTCCGTTGTTGCCCACTGAAGCTTTCTTT.

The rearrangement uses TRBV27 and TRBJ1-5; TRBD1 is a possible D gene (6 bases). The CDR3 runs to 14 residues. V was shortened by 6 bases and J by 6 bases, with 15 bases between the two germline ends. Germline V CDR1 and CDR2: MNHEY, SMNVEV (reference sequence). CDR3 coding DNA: TGTGCCAGCAGCATGAGGGGGTCCCGTCAGCCCCAGCATTTT. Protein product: CASSMRGSRQPQHF.

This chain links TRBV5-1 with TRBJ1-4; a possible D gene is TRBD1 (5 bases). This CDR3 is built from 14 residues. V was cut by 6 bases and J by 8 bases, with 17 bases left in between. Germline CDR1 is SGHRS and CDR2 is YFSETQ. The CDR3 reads CASMLGEEREKLFF. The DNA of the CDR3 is TGCGCCAGCATGTTAGGGGAGGAGCGCGAAAAACTGTTTTTT.

The CDR3 protein is CASHKQQGASTEQYF. Here the CDR3 DNA reads TGTGCCAGCCACAAGCAACAGGGGGCATCGACCGAGCAGTACTTC. The rearrangement links TRBV6-5 to TRBJ2-7; 9 bases agree with TRBD1. Germline V lookup: CDR1 MNHEY, CDR2 SVGAGI. The CDR3 totals 15 residues. V lost 8 bases, J lost 6 bases, and 14 bases stayed unmatched.

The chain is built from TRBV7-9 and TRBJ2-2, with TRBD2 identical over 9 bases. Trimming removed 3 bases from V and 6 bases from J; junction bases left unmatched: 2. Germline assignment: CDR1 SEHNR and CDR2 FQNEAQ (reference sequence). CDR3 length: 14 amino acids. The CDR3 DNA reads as TGTGCCAGCAGCTTTAGCGGGAGCGCCGGGGAGCTGTTTTTT. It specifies CASSFSGSAGELFF.

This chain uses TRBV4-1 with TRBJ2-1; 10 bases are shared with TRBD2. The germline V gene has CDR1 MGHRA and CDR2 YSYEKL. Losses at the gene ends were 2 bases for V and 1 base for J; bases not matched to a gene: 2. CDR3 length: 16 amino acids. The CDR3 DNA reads TGCGCCAGCAGCCAAAGGACTAGCGGATCCTACAATGAGCAGTTCTTC. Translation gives CASSQRTSGSYNEQFF.

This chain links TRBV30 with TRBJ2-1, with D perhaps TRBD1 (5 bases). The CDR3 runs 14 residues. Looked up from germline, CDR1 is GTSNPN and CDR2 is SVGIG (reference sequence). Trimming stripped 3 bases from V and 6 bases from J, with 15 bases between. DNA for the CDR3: TGTGCCTGGAGGGACACCGCCGGCTCCAATGAGCAGTTCTTC. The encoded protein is CAWRDTAGSNEQFF. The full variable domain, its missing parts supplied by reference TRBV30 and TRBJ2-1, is SQTIHQWPATLVQPVGSPLSLECTVEGTSNPNLYWYRQAAGRGLQLLFYSVGIGQISSEVPQNLSASRPQDRQFILSSKKLLLSDSGFYLCAWRDTAGSNEQFFGPGTRLTVL.

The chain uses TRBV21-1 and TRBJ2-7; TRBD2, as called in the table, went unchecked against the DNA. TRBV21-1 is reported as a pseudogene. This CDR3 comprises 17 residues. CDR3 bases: TGTGCCAGCAGCAAAGCGGGGGCTAGCGGCTTTTCCTACGAGCAGTACTTC. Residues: CASSKAGASGFSYEQYF.